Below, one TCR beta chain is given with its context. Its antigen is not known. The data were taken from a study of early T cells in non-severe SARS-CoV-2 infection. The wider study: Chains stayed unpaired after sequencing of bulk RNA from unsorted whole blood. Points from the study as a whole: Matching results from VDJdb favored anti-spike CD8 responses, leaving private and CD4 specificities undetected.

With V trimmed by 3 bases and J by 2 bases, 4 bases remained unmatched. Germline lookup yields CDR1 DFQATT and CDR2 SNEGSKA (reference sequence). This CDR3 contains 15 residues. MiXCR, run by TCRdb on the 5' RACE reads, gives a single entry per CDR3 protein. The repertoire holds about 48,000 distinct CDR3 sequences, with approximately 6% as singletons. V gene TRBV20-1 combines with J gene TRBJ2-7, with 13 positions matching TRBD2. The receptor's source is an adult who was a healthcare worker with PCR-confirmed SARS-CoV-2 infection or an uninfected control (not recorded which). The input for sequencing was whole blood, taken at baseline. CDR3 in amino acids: CSARGTSGATYEQYF. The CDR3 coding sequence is TGCAGTGCTAGGGGGACTAGCGGGGCTACCTACGAGCAGTACTTC.